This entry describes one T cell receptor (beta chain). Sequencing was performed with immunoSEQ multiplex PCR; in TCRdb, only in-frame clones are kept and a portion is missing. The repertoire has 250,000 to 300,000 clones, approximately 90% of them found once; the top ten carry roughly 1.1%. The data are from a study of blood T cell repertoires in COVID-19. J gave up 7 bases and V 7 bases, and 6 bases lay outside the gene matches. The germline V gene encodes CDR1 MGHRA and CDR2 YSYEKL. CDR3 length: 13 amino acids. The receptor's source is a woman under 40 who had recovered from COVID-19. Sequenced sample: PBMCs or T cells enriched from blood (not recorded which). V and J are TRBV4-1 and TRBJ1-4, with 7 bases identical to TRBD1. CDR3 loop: CASKRQGGEKLFF. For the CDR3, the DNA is TGCGCCAGCAAACGACAGGGAGGTGAAAAACTGTTTTTT.